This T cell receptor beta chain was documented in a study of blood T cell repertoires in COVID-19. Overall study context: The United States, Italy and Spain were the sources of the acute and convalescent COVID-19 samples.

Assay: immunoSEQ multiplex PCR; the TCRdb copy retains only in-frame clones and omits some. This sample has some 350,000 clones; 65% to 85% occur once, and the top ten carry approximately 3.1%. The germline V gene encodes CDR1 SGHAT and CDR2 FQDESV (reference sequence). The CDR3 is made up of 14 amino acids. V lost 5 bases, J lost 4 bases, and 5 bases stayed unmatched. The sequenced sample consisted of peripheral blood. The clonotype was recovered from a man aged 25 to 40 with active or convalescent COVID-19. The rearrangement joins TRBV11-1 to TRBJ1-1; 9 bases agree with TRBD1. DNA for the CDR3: TGTGCCAGCAGCCCCTGGACAGGGGTCACTGAAGCTTTCTTT. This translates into CASSPWTGVTEAFF.